This T cell receptor beta chain was recorded in a study of human T cells and chemical hapten exposure. Overall study context: Investigators sensitized approximately 2 cm by approximately 2 cm of upper inner arm skin with 2% DPC. Study-level points and caveats: Donors' alopecia may make their immune response differ from healthy people's.

This clonotype was seen only a few times. Its antigen is not known. The time point was: pre-sensitization, week 0. The treatment was: therapeutic diphenylcyclopropenone sensitization with weekly scalp DPC. TCRdb passed the RACE reads through MiXCR, listing each CDR3 protein once. The sample has more than 250,000 distinct CDR3 sequences, approximately 8.6% seen once. Germline assignment: CDR1 MNHEY and CDR2 SVGAGI. Trimming left V 0 bases short and J 7 bases short, with 10 bases between. The CDR3 extends over 15 amino acids. The chain couples TRBV6-5 to TRBJ1-6, with unresolved D. This sequence was found in a woman aged 40 to 50 with alopecia areata. Some clones in this sample may be carry-over from other donors' samples. Sequenced material: whole blood, taken in connection with sensitization to the hapten diphenylcyclopropenone (DPC). The CDR3 protein is CASSYSMAVNSPLHF. CDR3 DNA sequence: TGTGCCAGCAGTTACTCGATGGCAGTGAATTCACCCCTCCACTTT.